What follows are 5 T cell receptor beta chains derived from one specimen sequenced in a study of spatial heterogeneity in lung cancer. MiXCR, run by TCRdb on the 5' RACE reads, gives a single entry per CDR3 protein. The sample contains about 70,000 distinct CDR3 sequences, around 8.9% of which appear only once. Time point defined: blood at routine non-recurrence follow-up after resection. Sample: PBMCs, taken at follow-up. Every receptor here comes from a female donor with early-stage non-small cell lung cancer.

This clonotype has just a few counts. The V and J genes are TRBV6-5 and TRBJ2-5, with D unresolved. The CDR3 has 14 residues. Trimming took off 5 bases at V and 5 bases at J, with 15 bases between the two ends. Germline CDR1 reads MNHEY; CDR2 reads SVGAGI. CDR3 region: CASSLNSQVETQYF. In DNA, the CDR3 is TGTGCCAGCAGTCTGAACAGCCAGGTTGAGACCCAGTACTTC.

This chain links TRBV2 with TRBJ2-2; 10 positions agree with TRBD2. This CDR3 spans 15 amino acids. The V and J ends lost 6 bases and 3 bases, in that order; junction bases with no gene match: 4. CDR1 is SNHLY and CDR2 is FYNNEI in the germline V gene. This CDR3 is CASSPGTSDTGELFF. The CDR3 bases are TGTGCCAGCAGCCCGGGGACTAGCGACACCGGGGAGCTGTTTTTT.

The chain is built from TRBV27 and TRBJ1-2; no firm D call. This CDR3 spans 11 amino acids. Germline CDR1 and CDR2: MNHEY and SMNVEV (reference sequence). Trimming shortened V by 10 bases and J by 2 bases, and 8 bases separated the two germline ends. The CDR3 bases are TGTGCCACCCGGGTAAACTATGGCTACACCTTC. Its translation: CATRVNYGYTF.

Ten or more counts support this clonotype. The chain employs TRBV9 and TRBJ1-1; D is undetermined. Germline CDR1 reads SGDLS; CDR2 reads YYNGEE. V shed 3 bases and J shed 1 base, with 4 bases lying between them. The CDR3 extends over 12 amino acids. This CDR3 is CASSAPNTEAFF. In DNA form, the CDR3 reads TGTGCCAGCAGCGCACCGAACACTGAAGCTTTCTTT. Complete variable domain (other parts from reference TRBV9 and TRBJ1-1): DSGVTQTPKHLITATGQRVTLRCSPRSGDLSVYWYQQSLDQGLQFLIQYYNGEERAKGNILERFSAQQFPDLHSELNLSSLELGDSALYFCASSAPNTEAFFGQGTRLTVV.

This clonotype has a count of ten or more. The chain employs TRBV7-2 and TRBJ2-5, with D possibly matching TRBD1 (6 bases). V lost 3 bases and J 10 bases, leaving 15 bases between the germline ends. CDR3 length: 13 residues. Germline lookup yields CDR1 SGHTA and CDR2 FQGNSA. The CDR3 loop reads CASSFLDRTNQYF. For the CDR3, the DNA is TGTGCCAGCAGCTTTCTCGACAGGACGAACCAGTACTTC. Full variable domain (remainder filled in from reference TRBV7-2 and TRBJ2-5): GAGVSQSPSNKVTEKGKDVELRCDPISGHTALYWYRQSLGQGLEFLIYFQGNSAPDKSGLPSDRFSAERTGGSVSTLTIQRTQQEDSAVYLCASSFLDRTNQYFGPGTRLLVL.